This T cell receptor beta chain appears in the sequencing data of a study of shared clonotypes between healthy human individuals. Naivety among CD8 cells was defined by CD45RO negativity and positive CCR7 selection, thereby excluding terminally differentiated effector memory CD45RA+ cells. CDR1 and CDR2 from the germline V gene are LNHNV and YYDKDF (reference sequence). The CDR3 has 15 amino acids. Germline trimming cut 5 bases from V and 4 bases from J; bases unmatched to any gene: 8. Profiled with immunoSEQ multiplex PCR; TCRdb holds only in-frame clones, not every one. The table lists around 1,900,000 clones, around 95% of them singletons.

The V call is TRBV15, the J call TRBJ1-5; 7 bases agree with TRBD1. The sequence came from a man younger than 30 in good health. Some clones in this sample may be carry-over from other donors' samples. Specimen: naive CD8+ T cells from PBMCs. The CDR3 sequence: CATSDRTGLNQPQHF. The CDR3 bases are TGTGCCACCAGCGACCGGACAGGACTTAATCAGCCCCAGCATTTT.